This T cell receptor beta chain emerged from a study of high-grade serous ovarian cancer treatment subgroups. Overall study context: On average, roughly 15,000 reads and 7,000 to 8,000 unique TCR beta rearrangements were obtained per sample. General study results and limits: Tumors within one patient showed repertoire similarity of roughly 0.095 to 0.85. TCR relatedness rose with neoantigen level and trended with mutation load.

The CDR3 contains 13 residues. Germline lookup yields CDR1 MNHEY and CDR2 SVGAGI. V lost 8 bases to trimming and J lost 2 bases, with 11 bases between them. Assay: immunoSEQ multiplex PCR; the TCRdb copy retains only in-frame clones and omits some. This sample has 1,500 to 2,000 clones; roughly 82% occur once, and the top ten carry roughly an eighth. Regarding this clone: No antigen is known for it.

The tumor samples were collected prior to definitive surgery or chemotherapy. The chain employs TRBV6-5 and TRBJ2-3; tentatively, D is TRBD2 (6 bases). The receptor comes from a human donor with high-grade serous ovarian cancer. The sample taken for sequencing was tumor tissue. DNA for the CDR3: TGTGCCAGCGGGCGGGACCTCACAGATACGCAGTATTTT. Residues: CASGRDLTDTQYF.